Included here is one TCR beta chain sequence, with context. This entry is derived from a study of shared T cell receptors in the human thymus. TCRdb's copy holds only in-frame clones and misses some; the assay was immunoSEQ multiplex PCR. The table has 600,000 or so clones, 70% to 90% seen once. Trimming pared 4 bases from V and 6 bases from J, leaving 13 bases between. Germline V gives CDR1 SGHTS, CDR2 YDEGEE. This CDR3 has 13 amino acids. The data were also submitted as part of a second study, on human thymus T cells. This second study says: Gene usage (both V and J) appeared biased in thymic and blood repertoires. Related studies found that unrelated individuals share highly overlapping thymic repertoires.

The receptor was derived from a boy under two years old with a congenital heart defect. The sample was thymocytes. This sequence joins TRBV5-8 and TRBJ1-2; D possibly corresponds to TRBD1 (5 bases). This chain's CDR3 is CASSAGYTHGYTF. In DNA form, the CDR3 reads TGTGCCAGCAGCGCAGGGTATACCCATGGCTACACCTTC.